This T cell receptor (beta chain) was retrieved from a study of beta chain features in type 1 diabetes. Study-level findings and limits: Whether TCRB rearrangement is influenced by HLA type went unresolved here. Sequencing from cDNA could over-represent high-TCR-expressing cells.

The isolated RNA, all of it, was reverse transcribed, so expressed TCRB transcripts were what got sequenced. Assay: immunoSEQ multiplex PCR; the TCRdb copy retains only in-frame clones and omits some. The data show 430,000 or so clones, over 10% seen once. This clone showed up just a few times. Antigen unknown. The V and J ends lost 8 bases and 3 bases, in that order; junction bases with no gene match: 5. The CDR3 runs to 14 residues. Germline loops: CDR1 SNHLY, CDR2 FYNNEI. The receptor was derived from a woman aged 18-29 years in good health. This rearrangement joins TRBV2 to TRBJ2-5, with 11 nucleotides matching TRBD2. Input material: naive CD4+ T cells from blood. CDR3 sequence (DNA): TGTGCCAGCGAGAAGACTAGCGGGGAAGAGACCCAGTACTTC. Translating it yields CASEKTSGEETQYF.